The rows below give T cell receptor beta chains drawn from one sample of a study of radiotherapy plus CTLA-4 blockade in lung cancer. Clones were read by immunoSEQ multiplex PCR, and TCRdb kept only the in-frame ones, dropping some. Of tens of thousands of clones listed, around four fifths are singletons. Specimen: peripheral blood, collected from a patient treated with radiotherapy plus ipilimumab. These receptors were taken from a human donor with non-small cell lung cancer who had stable disease on radiotherapy plus ipilimumab. Both conserved end residues are trimmed from each CDR3.

J: TRBJ2-7; V: TRBV11-2; CDR3: ASSFPGVAGSSYEQY
J: TRBJ1-5; V: TRBV10-2; CDR3: ASSDTGKGVNQPQH
J: TRBJ1-5; V: TRBV25-1; CDR3: ASSGGGGLSNQPQH
J: TRBJ2-1; V: TRBV6-5; CDR3: ASSGGQGTF
J: TRBJ2-4; V: TRBV9; CDR3: ASSVGTGWDIQY
J: TRBJ2-1; V: TRBV27; CDR3: ASSPQRPGTHNEQF
J: TRBJ1-4; V: TRBV28; CDR3: ASSFRAGDEKLF
J: TRBJ2-7; V: TRBV10-2; CDR3: ASSESSGLAYEQY
J: TRBJ1-2; V: TRBV27; CDR3: ASSLSGLDGYT
J: TRBJ2-1; V: TRBV5-1; CDR3: ASSLDKLAGGYNEQF
J: TRBJ1-2; V: TRBV5-1; CDR3: ASRSGTGPLVRYT
J: TRBJ1-1; V: TRBV18; CDR3: ASSPASLNTEAF
J: TRBJ2-2; V: TRBV7-3; CDR3: ASGLAGAGTGELF
J: TRBJ2-7; V: TRBV28; CDR3: ASSFPSLGEQY
J: TRBJ2-3; V: TRBV15; CDR3: ATSRDRGLASTDTQY
J: TRBJ2-2; V: TRBV28; CDR3: ASTRQGVGGNTGELF
J: TRBJ2-2; V: TRBV30; CDR3: ACSIWDGTGELF
J: TRBJ1-5; V: TRBV6-5; CDR3: ASSLARESNQPQH
J: TRBJ1-2; V: TRBV6-6; CDR3: ASSYATAGRNYGYT
J: TRBJ2-1; V: TRBV18; CDR3: ASSPTSAGEQF
J: TRBJ2-5; V: TRBV6-6; CDR3: ASSSPRGGQETQY
J: TRBJ2-1; V: TRBV28; CDR3: ATSGRRPLDEQF
J: TRBJ1-4; V: TRBV19; CDR3: ASSYDLTEKLF
J: TRBJ1-5; V: TRBV6-6; CDR3: ASSYSRQGESQH
J: TRBJ2-7; V: TRBV25-1; CDR3: ASSEWWGDSEQY
J: TRBJ2-2; V: TRBV6-1; CDR3: ASRGTVITGELF
J: TRBJ1-2; V: TRBV28; CDR3: ASSRDRVSGYT
J: TRBJ1-4; V: TRBV5-1; CDR3: ASSGLGATNEKLF
J: TRBJ2-2; V: TRBV5-1; CDR3: ASSSVPGQANTGELF
J: TRBJ2-3; V: TRBV6-6; CDR3: ASSTTETDTQY
J: TRBJ2-7; V: TRBV5-5; CDR3: ASSPERGSVEQY
J: TRBJ2-5; V: TRBV28; CDR3: ASSPRTVHEGETQY
J: TRBJ2-7; V: TRBV6-1; CDR3: ASSEIPPYEQY
J: TRBJ2-7; V: TRBV6-6; CDR3: ASSSVPADLLYEQY
J: TRBJ1-2; V: TRBV28; CDR3: ASRGHANYGYT
J: TRBJ1-1; V: TRBV6-6; CDR3: ASSLRGSEAF
J: TRBJ2-1; V: TRBV18; CDR3: ASSPEQGANEQF
J: TRBJ1-2; V: TRBV4-1; CDR3: ASSQVLSYTGYT
J: TRBJ2-6; V: TRBV4-2; CDR3: ASSQDLAASGANVLT
J: TRBJ1-1; V: TRBV6-1; CDR3: ASSEAQGPYEAF
J: TRBJ1-3; V: TRBV25-1; CDR3: AVRSGNTIY
J: TRBJ1-2; V: TRBV28; CDR3: ASSAPGRGGGYGYT
J: TRBJ2-2; V: TRBV7-3; CDR3: AASDPNTGELF
J: TRBJ1-4; V: TRBV6-6; CDR3: ASSYSKQGAQEKLF
J: TRBJ1-3; V: TRBV19; CDR3: ASSITVSGNTIY
J: .; V: TRBV7-3; CDR3: ASSSGLAGVSEQY
J: TRBJ2-3; V: TRBV6-1; CDR3: ASSELPNSSTDTQY
J: TRBJ1-1; V: TRBV6-5; CDR3: ASSYGMGNTEAF
J: TRBJ2-1; V: TRBV25-1; CDR3: ASSQTRRGSPNEQF
J: TRBJ2-3; V: TRBV6-5; CDR3: ASRSLGTDTQY
J: TRBJ1-2; V: TRBV30; CDR3: AWSPNYGYT
J: TRBJ1-1; V: TRBV23-1; CDR3: ASRQRQGKAF
J: TRBJ2-5; V: TRBV5-4; CDR3: ASSLRTVQETQY
J: TRBJ2-3; V: TRBV6-6; CDR3: ASSPLGRTDTQY
J: TRBJ2-2; V: TRBV28; CDR3: ASSHRVHTGELF
J: TRBJ1-4; V: TRBV19; CDR3: ASRRSTLNEKLF
J: TRBJ1-2; V: TRBV5-6; CDR3: ASSDLDRDYGYT
J: TRBJ2-7; V: TRBV30; CDR3: ALTGEPYEQY
J: TRBJ1-1; V: TRBV10-3; CDR3: AIEGGGGTF
J: TRBJ1-4; V: TRBV6-6; CDR3: ASREGGGGREKLF